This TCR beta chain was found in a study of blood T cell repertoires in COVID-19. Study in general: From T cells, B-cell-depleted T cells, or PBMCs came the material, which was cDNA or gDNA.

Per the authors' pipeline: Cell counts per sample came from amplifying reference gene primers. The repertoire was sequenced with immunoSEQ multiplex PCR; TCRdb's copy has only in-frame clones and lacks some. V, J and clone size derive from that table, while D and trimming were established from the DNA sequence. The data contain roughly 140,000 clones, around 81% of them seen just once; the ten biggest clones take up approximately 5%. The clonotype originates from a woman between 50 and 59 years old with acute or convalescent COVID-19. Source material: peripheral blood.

CDR3: CASSFRDSDYEQYF. The CDR3 DNA sequence: TGTGCCAGCAGCTTCCGGGACAGTGACTACGAGCAGTACTTC. This sequence joins TRBV5-5 and TRBJ2-7; 7 bases agree with TRBD1. This CDR3 spans 14 amino acids. Germline-derived CDR1 and CDR2 are SGHKS and YYEKEE (reference sequence). After removal of 2 bases from V and 3 bases from J, the junction contained 5 bases not matched to a gene.